Each of the 27 T cell receptor beta chains below was sequenced from the same sample in a study of blood T cell repertoires in COVID-19. TCRdb's copy holds only in-frame clones and misses some; the assay was immunoSEQ multiplex PCR. The sample shows about 130,000 clones, 84% of them seen only once. The sample was peripheral blood. These receptors originate from a human donor in a cohort sampled during active COVID-19.

The chain joins TRBV10-1 to TRBJ1-1; TRBD1 matches at 7 bases. With V trimmed by 8 bases and J by 9 bases, 6 bases remained unmatched. Germline lookup yields CDR1 WNHNN and CDR2 SYGVQD (reference sequence). CDR3 length: 11 amino acids. The DNA for the CDR3 is TGCGCCAGCTCAACAGGGGATAAAGCTTTCTTT. Translating it yields CASSTGDKAFF.

This clone was counted between two and nine times. The CDR3: CASSYLGLLATF. The CDR3 DNA reads as TGTGCCAGCAGCTACCTGGGACTACTAGCCACCTTC. The rearrangement links TRBV7-9 to TRBJ1-2; D is perhaps TRBD1 (5 bases). The CDR3 is made up of 12 amino acids. Trimming pared 4 bases from V and 13 bases from J, leaving 16 bases between. The germline gives CDR1 SEHNR, CDR2 FQNEAQ (reference sequence).

The CDR3 protein is CASSHRDRGHGYTF. The CDR3 region has the DNA TGTGCCAGCAGCCACCGGGACAGGGGGCACGGCTACACCTTC. The rearrangement joins TRBV4-2 to TRBJ1-2, with 12 bases matching TRBD1. CDR3 length: 14 residues. Germline V gene sequence: CDR1 LGHNA, CDR2 YNFKEQ. Germline trimming cut 3 bases from V and 8 bases from J; bases unmatched to any gene: 4.

The V and J genes are TRBV30 and TRBJ1-1; D is perhaps TRBD1 (6 bases). CDR1 GTSNPN and CDR2 SVGIG come from the germline V gene (reference sequence). This CDR3 contains 13 residues. The V end was cut by 3 bases, the J end by 2 bases, with 10 bases between. The CDR3 sequence is CAWSTGLNTEAFF. The CDR3 nucleotides read TGTGCCTGGAGCACAGGGTTAAACACTGAAGCTTTCTTT.

The chain is built from TRBV27 and TRBJ2-1; D perhaps matches TRBD1 (6 bases). The V gene lost 2 bases and the J gene lost 8 bases, with 16 bases spanning the gap. Germline CDR1 reads MNHEY; CDR2 reads SMNVEV (reference sequence). The CDR3 extends over 15 amino acids. DNA for the CDR3: TGTGCCAGCAGTTTAGCAGGGGACCGAGGCGATGAGCAGTTCTTC. It encodes CASSLAGDRGDEQFF.

The DNA for the CDR3 is TGTGCCAGCAGCCAAGATGCCGGGGGGGGGCTGGCTAATGAAAAACTGTTTTTT. Amino acid sequence: CASSQDAGGGLANEKLFF. The chain couples TRBV4-2 to TRBJ1-4; a possible D gene is TRBD1 (6 bases). Per the germline V gene, CDR1 is LGHNA and CDR2 is YNFKEQ. This CDR3 has 18 residues. V lost 0 bases and J lost 3, with 17 bases in between.

This chain links TRBV5-6 with TRBJ2-7; TRBD2 matches at 7 bases. V lost 4 bases, J lost 4 bases, and 17 bases stayed unmatched. The CDR3 has 17 amino acids. CDR1 is SGHDT and CDR2 is YYEEEE in the germline V gene. CDR3 sequence: CASSPTQERLARYEQYF. CDR3 nucleotide sequence: TGTGCCAGCAGCCCAACGCAAGAAAGACTAGCCAGGTACGAGCAGTACTTC.

This clone was detected only once. This rearrangement joins TRBV6-5 to TRBJ1-1; TRBD1 might be the D (6 bases). Between the trimmed V and J ends, which lost 6 bases and 8 bases, there was a span of 13 bases. CDR1 MNHEY and CDR2 SVGAGI come from the germline V gene. CDR3 length equals 12 residues. CDR3 coding DNA: TGTGCCAGCAGGAACCGACAGGTGGAAGCTTTCTTT. This codes for CASRNRQVEAFF.

The chain has TRBV6-6 and TRBJ2-5, with D possibly TRBD1 on 6 matching bases. The V end was cut by 6 bases, the J end by 5 bases, with 10 bases between. Germline V gene sequence: CDR1 MNHNY, CDR2 SVGAGI (reference sequence). This CDR3 is built from 12 residues. CDR3 residues: CASRKGVETQYF. CDR3 DNA: TGTGCCAGCAGGAAGGGGGTTGAGACCCAGTACTTC.

J is TRBJ1-5 and V is TRBV4-1; the D is unclear. Trimming shortened V by 1 base and J by 0 bases, and 10 bases separated the two germline ends. This CDR3 is 16 amino acids long. The germline gives CDR1 MGHRA, CDR2 YSYEKL. The CDR3 loop reads CASSQVPGDSNQPQHF. The CDR3 DNA reads TGCGCCAGCAGCCAAGTGCCCGGGGATAGCAATCAGCCCCAGCATTTT.

V usage is TRBV3-1 (or the pseudogene TRBV3-2) and J usage is TRBJ1-1; D is uncertain. The V end was cut by 2 bases, the J end by 5 bases, with 12 bases between. The CDR3 has 14 amino acids. CDR1 LGHDT and CDR2 YNNKEL come from the germline V gene (reference sequence). CDR3 in DNA: TGTGCCAGCAGCCAACCCACCTCGGGGACTGAAGCTTTCTTT. This gives the protein CASSQPTSGTEAFF.

This clone was recorded a few times. The chain couples TRBV3-1 (or the pseudogene TRBV3-2) to TRBJ2-3; the match to TRBD2 covers 8 bases. V lost 4 bases, J lost 2 bases, and 8 bases stayed unmatched. This CDR3 spans 16 amino acids. Germline loops: CDR1 LGHDT, CDR2 YNNKEL (reference sequence). CDR3 in DNA: TGTGCCAGCAGCCGACGGCGGGGGGAATACACAGATACGCAGTATTTT. Protein product: CASSRRRGEYTDTQYF.

The chain combines TRBV4-1 with TRBJ1-2, with D perhaps matching TRBD1 (5 bases). CDR1 MGHRA and CDR2 YSYEKL come from the germline V gene. This CDR3 is built from 14 residues. V lost 0 bases and J 10 bases, leaving 15 bases between the germline ends. CDR3 coding DNA: TGCGCCAGCAGCCAAGATCGGGGGACCGGCGCCTACACCTTC. Translation: CASSQDRGTGAYTF.

The chain uses TRBV3-1 (or the pseudogene TRBV3-2) and TRBJ2-1, with 10 bases matching TRBD2. J lost 11 bases, V lost 4 bases, and 5 bases had no gene match. CDR3 length equals 13 residues. Per germline, CDR1 LGHDT and CDR2 YNNKEL (reference sequence). This chain's CDR3 is CASSPRTSGKQFF. The CDR3 DNA sequence: TGTGCCAGCAGCCCTCGGACTAGCGGAAAGCAGTTCTTC.

This chain connects TRBV9 to TRBJ2-7; TRBD1 aligns across 10 bases. The CDR3 consists of 16 residues. Germline V CDR1 and CDR2: SGDLS, YYNGEE. V lost 3 bases and J lost 2; bases outside the gene matches: 8. The CDR3 DNA follows: TGTGCCAGCAGCGCGGGACCGGGACAGGGGACCTACGAGCAGTACTTC. It encodes CASSAGPGQGTYEQYF.

The rearrangement uses TRBV10-3 and TRBJ1-3, with D uncertain. CDR1 is ENHRY and CDR2 is SYGVKD in the germline V gene. The V end was cut by 6 bases, the J end by 4 bases, with 7 bases between. The CDR3 totals 12 residues. This CDR3 reads CAISPGGNTIYF. The CDR3 nucleotides read TGTGCCATCAGCCCAGGAGGAAACACCATATATTTT.

The chain couples TRBV5-1 to TRBJ2-2; 9 bases line up with TRBD1. The length of the CDR3 is 17 residues. Germline lookup yields CDR1 SGHRS and CDR2 YFSETQ. V lost 3 bases and J lost 4; bases outside the gene matches: 10. CDR3 in DNA: TGCGCCAGCAGCTCGCAACCCCCGGGACAGGGCACCGGGGAGCTGTTTTTT. Its protein is CASSSQPPGQGTGELFF.

The gene calls are TRBV30 and TRBJ1-2; 9 bases map to TRBD1. V lost 5 bases, J lost 6 bases, and 4 bases stayed unmatched. Germline V lookup: CDR1 GTSNPN, CDR2 SVGIG (reference sequence). This CDR3 spans 12 amino acids. The CDR3 nucleotides are TGTGCCTGGCGTACAGGGGGCGATGGCTACACCTTC. Its translation is CAWRTGGDGYTF.

This chain links TRBV6-4 with TRBJ2-5; 8 bases match TRBD2. The V segment lost 9 bases and the J segment 1 base; nucleotides outside the gene matches: 1. The CDR3 consists of 12 residues. Looked up from germline, CDR1 is MRHNA and CDR2 is SNTAGT. CDR3 sequence reads: CASGLAQETQYF. The CDR3 nucleotides read TGTGCCAGTGGACTAGCCCAAGAGACCCAGTACTTC.

The chain uses TRBV10-2 and TRBJ2-3; 15 nucleotides match TRBD2. The CDR3 spans 17 residues. With 4 bases clipped from V and 2 bases from J, the junction kept 4 bases outside the gene matches. CDR1 WSHSY and CDR2 SAAADI come from the germline V gene. CDR3 in amino acids: CASSGRTSGGVTDTQYF. For the CDR3, the DNA is TGCGCCAGCAGTGGCCGGACTAGCGGGGGGGTCACAGATACGCAGTATTTT.

The gene calls are TRBV3-1 (or the pseudogene TRBV3-2) and TRBJ1-1; TRBD1 aligns across 8 bases. Germline V CDR1 and CDR2: LGHDT, YNNKEL (reference sequence). This CDR3 spans 14 amino acids. The V and J ends lost 4 bases and 5 bases, in that order; junction bases with no gene match: 6. CDR3 DNA sequence: TGTGCCAGCAGCCCTCCCGGGACAGGTACTGAAGCTTTCTTT. It is translated as CASSPPGTGTEAFF.

The chain uses TRBV9 and TRBJ2-2; 13 bases map to TRBD2. The CDR3 loop spans 18 amino acids. Trimming at V came to 2 bases and at J to 5 bases, leaving 9 bases not matched to a gene. Germline assignment: CDR1 SGDLS and CDR2 YYNGEE. The CDR3 sequence: CASSVGAGLAGRTGELFF. The CDR3 nucleotides read TGTGCCAGCAGCGTGGGGGCGGGACTAGCGGGGCGAACCGGGGAGCTGTTTTTT.

This clone is a singleton in its sample. The chain links TRBV2 to TRBJ1-2; D is perhaps TRBD1 (6 bases). This CDR3 spans 13 amino acids. Trimming cost V 4 bases and J 8 bases, with 14 bases left between them. Germline lookup yields CDR1 SNHLY and CDR2 FYNNEI. As DNA, the CDR3 is TGTGCCAGCAGTGTTACGGGGGGCGACGGCTACACCTTC. This encodes CASSVTGGDGYTF.

The chain has TRBV9 and TRBJ1-2; D unclear. Trimming left V 4 bases short and J 4 bases short, with 8 bases between. The CDR3 is 12 residues long. From germline, CDR1 is SGDLS and CDR2 YYNGEE. CDR3 in DNA: TGTGCCAGCAGCAACAGCCTCTATGGCTACACCTTC. It yields the protein CASSNSLYGYTF.

For this clone: Sequence at one end of the junction differs from germline and may be a read error. V gene TRBV5-1 combines with J gene TRBJ1-3, with TRBD1 matching 10 bases. CDR3 length: 12 amino acids. Germline V CDR1 and CDR2: SGHRS, YFSETQ. DNA for the CDR3: TGCGCCAGCAGCCCGGGACAGGGGCCCCACCATTTT. Amino acid sequence: CASSPGQGPHHF.

This clone was seen only once. V usage is TRBV6-1 and J usage is TRBJ1-1, with 8 bases fitting TRBD1. Germline V gene lookup returns CDR1 MNHNS and CDR2 SASEGT. The CDR3 consists of 12 residues. V trimming: 3 bases; J trimming: 11 bases; junction bases outside the gene matches: 5. CDR3 amino acids: CASSETGVRAFF. The CDR3 nucleotides are TGTGCCAGCAGTGAGACAGGGGTGAGGGCTTTCTTT.

The chain uses TRBV7-3 and TRBJ1-1; 10 positions agree with TRBD1. Trimming removed 5 bases from V and 5 bases from J; junction bases left unmatched: 2. This CDR3 has 13 amino acids. The germline CDR1 and CDR2 sequences are SGHTA and FQGTGA. For the CDR3, the DNA is TGTGCCAGCAGCGAGGACAGGGGGACTGAAGCTTTCTTT. Residues: CASSEDRGTEAFF. The entire variable domain, with the rest obtained from reference TRBV7-3 and TRBJ1-1, is as follows: GAGVSQTPSNKVTEKGKYVELRCDPISGHTALYWYRQSLGQGPEFLIYFQGTGAADDSGLPNDRFFAVRPEGSVSTLKIQRTERGDSAVYLCASSEDRGTEAFFGQGTRLTVV.